This TCR beta chain was recovered during a study of T cell repertoires in cytomegalovirus infection. Study details: Shared public TCR beta signatures pointed to both CMV infection and a matching HLA type.

Broader study findings: It was HLA-C-restricted CMV-specific TCR beta clonotypes that dominated the response ex vivo. People with CMV and the relevant HLA were identified by cumulative public TCR beta family frequency.

This clonotype was detected ten times or more. Its antigen is currently unknown. CDR1 SEHNR and CDR2 FQNEAQ come from the germline V gene (reference sequence). The CDR3 is made up of 13 amino acids. Germline trimming cut 6 bases from V and 2 bases from J; bases unmatched to any gene: 3. TCRdb passed the reads through MiXCR, listing each CDR3 protein once. The profile shows 150,000 to 200,000 distinct CDR3 sequences, roughly 9.8% of them singletons. Sample: PBMCs. V usage is TRBV7-9 and J usage is TRBJ1-2; 7 bases are a match to TRBD1. This TCR came from a human donor in good health (CMV status not recorded). Some clones in this sample may be carry-over from other donors' samples. The CDR3 sequence is CASRGGQNYGYTF. DNA for the CDR3: TGTGCCAGCAGGGGGGGACAGAACTATGGCTACACCTTC.